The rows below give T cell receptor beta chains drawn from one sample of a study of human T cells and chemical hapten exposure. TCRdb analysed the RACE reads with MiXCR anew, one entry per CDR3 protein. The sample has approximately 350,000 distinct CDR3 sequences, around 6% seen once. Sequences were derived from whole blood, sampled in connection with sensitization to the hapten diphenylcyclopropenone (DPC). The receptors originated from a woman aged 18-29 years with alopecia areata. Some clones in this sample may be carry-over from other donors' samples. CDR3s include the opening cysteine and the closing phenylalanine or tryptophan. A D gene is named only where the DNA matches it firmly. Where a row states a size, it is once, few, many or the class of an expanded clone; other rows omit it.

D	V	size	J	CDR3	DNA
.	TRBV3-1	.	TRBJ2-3	CASSQGSYWGDTQYF	TGTGCCAGCAGCCAAGGAAGCTACTGGGGGGATACGCAGTATTTT
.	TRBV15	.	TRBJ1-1	CATSRPPAGWTEAFF	TGTGCCACCAGCAGGCCCCCGGCGGGATGGACTGAAGCTTTCTTT
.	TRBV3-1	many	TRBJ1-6	CASSQDPGDNSPLHF	TGTGCCAGCAGCCAAGACCCAGGAGATAATTCACCCCTCCACTTT
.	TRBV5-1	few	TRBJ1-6	CASSSLEGDPRRSSLHF	TGCGCCAGCAGCTCCTTAGAGGGGGACCCGAGGCGAAGTTCCCTCCACTTT
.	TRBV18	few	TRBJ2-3	CASSQGGTQYF	TGTGCCAGCTCCCAGGGTGGTACGCAGTATTTT
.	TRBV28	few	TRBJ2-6	CASSTGSGANVLTF	TGTGCCAGCAGTACGGGGTCTGGGGCCAACGTCCTGACTTTC
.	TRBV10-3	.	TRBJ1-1	CAISATMNTEAFF	TGTGCCATCAGTGCTACCATGAACACTGAAGCTTTCTTT
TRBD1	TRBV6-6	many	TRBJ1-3	CASSPGGTGGNTIYF	TGTGCCAGCAGCCCCGGCGGGACAGGAGGAAACACCATATATTTT
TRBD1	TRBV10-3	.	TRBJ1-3	CAISEDRGSGNTIYF	TGTGCCATCAGTGAGGACAGGGGTTCTGGAAACACCATATATTTT
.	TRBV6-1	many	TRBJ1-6	CASNPRTGRSYNSPLHF	TGTGCCAGCAACCCTAGGACCGGGCGCTCCTATAATTCACCCCTCCACTTT
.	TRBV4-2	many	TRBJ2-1	CASSPGTDNEQFF	TGTGCCAGCAGCCCCGGGACTGACAATGAGCAGTTCTTC
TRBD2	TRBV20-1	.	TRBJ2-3	CSAAFGGVFTDTQYF	TGCAGTGCTGCCTTCGGGGGGGTTTTCACAGATACGCAGTATTTT
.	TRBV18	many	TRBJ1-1	CASSPRLRGMNTEAFF	TGTGCCAGCTCGCCCCGACTGAGGGGCATGAACACTGAAGCTTTCTTT
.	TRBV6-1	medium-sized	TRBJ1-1	CASSESEENTEAFF	TGTGCCAGCAGTGAATCTGAGGAGAACACTGAAGCTTTCTTT
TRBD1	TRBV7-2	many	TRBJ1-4	CASSSRTGEKLFF	TGTGCCAGCAGCTCCAGGACAGGGGAAAAACTGTTTTTT
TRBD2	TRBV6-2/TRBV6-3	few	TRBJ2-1	CASSSLAAYNEQFF	TGTGCCAGCAGCTCCCTAGCGGCCTACAATGAGCAGTTCTTC
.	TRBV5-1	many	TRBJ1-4	CASSSSSTNEKLFF	TGCGCCAGCAGCAGCTCGTCAACTAATGAAAAACTGTTTTTT
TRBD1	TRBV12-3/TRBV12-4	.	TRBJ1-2	CASSFTGQDYGYTF	TGTGCCAGCAGTTTCACCGGACAGGACTATGGCTACACCTTC
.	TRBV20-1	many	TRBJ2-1	CSAQKGGGVDEQFF	TGCAGTGCCCAGAAAGGCGGGGGCGTGGATGAGCAGTTCTTC
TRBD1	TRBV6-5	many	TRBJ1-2	CASSPETGAGYGYTF	TGTGCCAGCAGTCCAGAAACAGGGGCAGGCTATGGCTACACCTTC
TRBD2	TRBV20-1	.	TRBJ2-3	CSASLRGGGYTDTQYF	TGCAGTGCTAGTCTCCGGGGCGGGGGGTACACAGATACGCAGTATTTT
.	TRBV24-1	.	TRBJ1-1	CATTRGGEAFF	TGTGCCACCACCCGGGGCGGCGAAGCTTTCTTT
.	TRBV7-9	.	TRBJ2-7	CASSERAVRNEQYF	TGTGCCAGCAGTGAGCGGGCAGTGAGAAACGAGCAGTACTTC